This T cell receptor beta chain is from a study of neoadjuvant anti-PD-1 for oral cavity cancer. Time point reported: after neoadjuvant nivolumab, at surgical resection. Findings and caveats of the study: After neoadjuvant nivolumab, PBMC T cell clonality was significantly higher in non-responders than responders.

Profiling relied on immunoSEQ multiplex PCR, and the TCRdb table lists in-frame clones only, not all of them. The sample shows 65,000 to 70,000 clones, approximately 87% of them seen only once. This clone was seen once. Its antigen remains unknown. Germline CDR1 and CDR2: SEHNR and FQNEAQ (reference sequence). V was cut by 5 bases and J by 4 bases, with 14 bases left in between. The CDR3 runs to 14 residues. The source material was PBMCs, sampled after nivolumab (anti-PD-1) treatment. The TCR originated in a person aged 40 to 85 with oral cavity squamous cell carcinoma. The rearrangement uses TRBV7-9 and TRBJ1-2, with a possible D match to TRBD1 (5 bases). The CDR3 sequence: CASSLSTVTYGYTF. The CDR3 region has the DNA TGTGCCAGCAGCCTTTCGACAGTCACCTATGGCTACACCTTC.